This entry describes one T cell receptor beta chain. Its antigen is not yet known. No clone much larger than this one lies a single base away; base qualities are absent. This specimen belongs to a study of blood T cell repertoires in COVID-19 (TCRdb year 2020). Study-level background: The collaborator samples originated in the United States, Italy and Spain and spanned the acute and convalescent phases of COVID-19. The prospective study material was composed of cDNA or gDNA derived from T cells, B-cell-depleted T cells, or PBMCs. Where HLA class I and class II types were available, the types were taken from metadata supplied by the sample provider, not from assay-based typing. The dataset comprised deeply sampled blood TCRbeta repertoires from subjects exposed to, actively infected with, or recovered from COVID-19. Nearly every sample came with metadata listing a de-identified subject ID, COVID-19 status, age in years and sex. The repertoires were released in a freely available public database meant as a resource for research on the immune response to SARS-CoV-2. Samples came from the ongoing ImmuneRACE study (first 160 participants) plus 1,254 subjects from 6 global collaborators.

Results and caveats for the whole study, not just this receptor: How much clinical and demographic metadata was included differed by source and by participant, and the metadata was provided uncurated.

TCRbeta CDR3 regions were amplified from genomic DNA using the immunoSEQ Assay, a bias-controlled multiplex PCR. Concerning the study's data processing: The number of nucleated cells in each sample was estimated from the amplification of reference gene primers within the assay. To quantify the absolute abundance of each unique TCRbeta CDR3 rearrangement, sequence reads were collapsed and filtered. For each sample, productive Simpson clonality was calculated as the square root of Simpson's diversity index across productive rearrangements. The table was pulled from immuneACCESS by TCRdb, which kept in-frame rearrangements only. Such tables lose some clones; where checked, under half of the loss comes from unresolved V genes, and the rest has no known cause. V and J calls and clone size come straight from that table; D and trimming were deduced from the DNA. The sample table records about 260,000 clones; about nine tenths of these occur just once. About 2.5% of the sample comes from the top ten.

CDR1 and CDR2 are read off the germline V gene (reference sequence) as GTSNPN and SVGIG. The junction shows trimming of 0 bases on V and 2 bases on J, and the gene matches do not reach 6 bases of it. Inclusive of the bounding cysteine and phenylalanine, the CDR3 is 16 residues long. The entry retains the CDR3 DNA only, 48 bases that are in frame from base 1. At one collaborating source in Seattle, patients were enrolled during active infection and were followed longitudinally through the course of disease. Collaborating institutions collected whole blood in K2EDTA tubes following their own protocols. For TCRbeta analysis, collaborators shipped samples in one of three forms: frozen whole blood, isolated PBMCs, or DNA extracted from either of those sample types.

The receptor was derived from a young adult with COVID-19, enrolled during active disease. The sample was peripheral blood. The sequence links TRBV30 to TRBJ2-3, with TRBD2 identical over 9 junction bases. The DNA reads TGTGCCTGGAGTGTAGGCCTAGCGGGGAACACAGATACGCAGTATTTT. Its amino acids are CAWSVGLAGNTDTQYF.